What follows are 6 T cell receptor beta chains derived from one specimen sequenced in a study of cytomegalovirus exposure and HLA in healthy donors. Researchers ran the PCR with 60 Vbeta and 13 Jbeta primers. The protocol was immunoSEQ multiplex PCR, while the TCRdb copy is restricted to in-frame clones and leaves out a portion. This sample has about 140,000 clones, with around four fifths found just once. The sequencing input was PBMCs. These receptors all stem from an older woman in good health and CMV-seropositive.

The gene calls are TRBV30 and TRBJ1-2; the match to TRBD1 covers 12 bases. The junction had 7 bases not matched to a gene; V was cut back by 2 bases and J by 3 bases. There are 16 residues in the CDR3. Germline CDR1 reads GTSNPN; CDR2 reads SVGIG (reference sequence). Here the CDR3 reads CAWSRGQGAKYYGYTF. The CDR3 coding sequence is TGTGCCTGGAGTCGGGGACAGGGGGCTAAGTACTATGGCTACACCTTC.

The chain links TRBV28 to TRBJ1-1; D unclear. Trimming took 2 bases from V and 8 from J, leaving 9 bases between them. This CDR3 comprises 12 residues. From germline, CDR1 is MDHEN and CDR2 SYDVKM. CDR3 amino acids: CASSLRQREAFF. CDR3 coding DNA: TGTGCCAGCAGTTTACGCCAGCGAGAAGCTTTCTTT.

This sequence joins TRBV10-3 and TRBJ2-7, with D tentatively TRBD1 (6 bases). CDR1 and CDR2 (germline): ENHRY, SYGVKD. The CDR3 consists of 12 residues. Trimming pared 5 bases from V and 6 bases from J, leaving 11 bases between. The DNA of the CDR3 is TGTGCCATCAGTACAGGGTCAAGCGAGCAGTACTTC. This encodes CAISTGSSEQYF.

The chain uses TRBV29-1 and TRBJ1-5; D is uncertain. Per the germline V gene, CDR1 is SQVTM and CDR2 is ANQGSEA. Trimming took off 7 bases at V and 6 bases at J, with 10 bases between the two ends. This CDR3 has 11 residues. CDR3 bases: TGCAGCGCGCCCGAGATTCAGCCCCAGCATTTT. This sequence encodes CSAPEIQPQHF. Together with reference TRBV29-1 and TRBJ1-5, the CDR3 gives the full variable domain: SAVISQKPSRDICQRGTSLTIQCQVDSQVTMMFWYRQQPGQSLTLIATANQGSEATYESGFVIDKFPISRPNLTFSTLTVSNMSPEDSSIYLCSAPEIQPQHFGDGTRLSIL.

The chain has TRBV7-9 and TRBJ2-7; 11 bases are shared with TRBD2. CDR3 length equals 15 residues. Germline-derived CDR1 and CDR2 are SEHNR and FQNEAQ (reference sequence). The V gene end was trimmed by 1 base and the J gene end by 6 bases; junction bases not matched to a gene: 5. CDR3 protein: CASSLERLAGGEQYF. Written as DNA, the CDR3 is TGTGCCAGCAGCTTAGAGCGCCTAGCGGGAGGCGAGCAGTACTTC.

This chain links TRBV2 with TRBJ2-3; TRBD1 might be the D (6 bases). The CDR3 length is 18 residues. Per germline, CDR1 SNHLY and CDR2 FYNNEI. Trimming removed 6 bases at V and 5 bases at J, with 27 bases between. This CDR3 reads CASSRNQLGPQGRDTQYF. CDR3 bases: TGTGCCAGCAGCCGGAACCAATTAGGACCCCAGGGGAGAGATACGCAGTATTTT.